Following are 26 T cell receptor beta chains from one sample sequenced in a study of blood T cell repertoires in COVID-19. Sequencing used immunoSEQ multiplex PCR; TCRdb keeps in-frame clones, though not all of them. The table records around 70,000 clones, 85% to 90% of them present only once. What was sequenced was peripheral blood. These TCRs come from a man at least 80 years old with acute or convalescent COVID-19.

The chain recombines TRBV2 with TRBJ1-5; D gene unclear. The CDR3 consists of 15 residues. CDR1 is SNHLY, CDR2 FYNNEI, per germline. Between the trimmed V and J ends, which lost 7 bases and 0 bases, there was a span of 13 bases. As DNA, the CDR3 is TGTGCCAGCAAAGGAGATCAGTATAGCAATCAGCCCCAGCATTTT. It encodes CASKGDQYSNQPQHF.

The chain recombines TRBV25-1 with TRBJ1-6; D call uncertain. In germline, CDR1 is MGHDK, CDR2 SYGVNS. Trimming removed 2 bases from V and 8 bases from J, with 7 bases in between. This CDR3 is built from 13 residues. The CDR3 protein is CASSETAYSPLHF. The CDR3 coding sequence is TGTGCCAGCAGTGAAACAGCCTATTCACCCCTCCACTTT.

The V gene is TRBV12-5, the J gene TRBJ2-6; the D gene is possibly TRBD2 (6 bases). Germline CDR1 is LGHNT and CDR2 is FRNRAP. This CDR3 has 16 residues. The germline V and J ends were trimmed by 7 bases and 0 bases, with 13 bases remaining between them. The CDR3 here is CASVWDLSSGANVLTF. The CDR3, as DNA: TGTGCTAGTGTTTGGGACTTAAGCTCTGGGGCCAACGTCCTGACTTTC.

The rearrangement uses TRBV5-6 and TRBJ1-5; 9 bases align to TRBD1. The germline CDR1 and CDR2 sequences are SGHDT and YYEEEE. This CDR3 spans 16 amino acids. The V segment lost 3 bases and the J segment 6 bases; nucleotides outside the gene matches: 10. CDR3 in amino acids: CASSYLRTGVGQPQHF. The CDR3 DNA reads as TGTGCCAGCAGCTATCTCAGGACAGGGGTCGGTCAGCCCCAGCATTTT. The full variable domain, its missing parts supplied by reference TRBV5-6 and TRBJ1-5, is DAGVTQSPTHLIKTRGQQVTLRCSPKSGHDTVSWYQQALGQGPQFIFQYYEEEERQRGNFPDRFSGHQFPNYSSELNVNALLLGDSALYLCASSYLRTGVGQPQHFGDGTRLSIL.

CDR3 amino acids: CASSPSDRGQPQHF. The DNA for the CDR3 is TGTGCCAGCTCACCCTCGGACAGGGGTCAGCCCCAGCATTTT. V gene TRBV18 combines with J gene TRBJ1-5; the match to TRBD1 covers 9 bases. Trimming took 3 bases from V and 6 from J; bases not matched to a gene: 3. This CDR3 has 14 residues. CDR1 KGHSH and CDR2 LQKENI come from the germline V gene.

This chain joins TRBV28 and TRBJ2-1; D gene ambiguous. V gave up 5 bases and J gave up 7 bases, with 6 bases separating them. The CDR3 contains 11 residues. Germline CDR1 MDHEN, CDR2 SYDVKM. The CDR3 region is CASSLRNEQFF. Written as DNA, the CDR3 is TGTGCCAGCAGTCTGAGAAATGAGCAGTTCTTC.

The CDR3 bases are TGTGCCAGCTCACCACAGGGGGACGACTATGGCTACACCTTC. Translated, it gives CASSPQGDDYGYTF. The J gene is TRBJ1-2, the V gene TRBV18; TRBD1 is a possible D gene (6 bases). Trimming pared 1 base from V and 3 bases from J, leaving 9 bases between. The V gene's germline CDR1 is KGHSH and CDR2 LQKENI. The CDR3 has 14 amino acids.

The V and J genes are TRBV4-1 and TRBJ1-4, with 7 bases matching TRBD1. The junction had 11 bases not matched to a gene; V was cut back by 5 bases and J by 5 bases. CDR3 length equals 16 residues. Germline loops: CDR1 MGHRA, CDR2 YSYEKL. In nucleotides, the CDR3 is TGCGCCAGCAGCTCCCAGGGGGGTGTACGGAATGAAAAACTGTTTTTT. Translation: CASSSQGGVRNEKLFF.

This rearrangement joins TRBV12-3 or TRBV12-4 to TRBJ1-2, with 7 nucleotides matching TRBD1. This CDR3 region has 13 residues. V lost 7 bases and J lost 6; bases outside the gene matches: 8. Here the CDR3 DNA reads TGTGCCAGCACCCTAAGGGACAGACATGGCTACACCTTC. As protein: CASTLRDRHGYTF.

The chain uses TRBV6-5 and TRBJ2-5; maybe TRBD1 (5 bases). Trimming stripped 0 bases from V and 3 bases from J, with 8 bases between. The CDR3 runs 14 residues. The germline V gene encodes CDR1 MNHEY and CDR2 SVGAGI. The CDR3 DNA sequence: TGTGCCAGCAGTTACTCGTACAGGAAAGAGACCCAGTACTTC. Encoded protein: CASSYSYRKETQYF.

The genes are TRBV5-1 and TRBJ2-7; TRBD1 matches 10 bases. The V and J ends lost 5 bases and 4 bases, in that order; junction bases with no gene match: 3. Germline values: CDR1 SGHRS, CDR2 YFSETQ. The CDR3 is made up of 13 amino acids. This chain's CDR3 is CASRQGQGYEQYF. The CDR3, as DNA: TGCGCCAGCAGACAGGGACAGGGGTACGAGCAGTACTTC.

The chain links TRBV5-6 to TRBJ2-3; 7 bases are shared with TRBD1. The J segment lost 1 base and the V segment lost 4 bases, leaving 6 bases of the junction unmatched. CDR3 length: 15 amino acids. CDR1 is SGHDT and CDR2 is YYEEEE in the germline V gene. CDR3 amino acids: CASSPDRDGTDTQYF. CDR3 coding DNA: TGTGCCAGCAGCCCAGACAGGGACGGCACAGATACGCAGTATTTT.

This chain links TRBV5-1 with TRBJ1-3, with a possible D match to TRBD1 (5 bases). The CDR3 has 18 residues. With 1 base removed from V and 5 bases from J, the gap between germline ends came to 22 bases. The V gene's germline CDR1 is SGHRS and CDR2 YFSETQ. CDR3 in DNA: TGCGCCAGCAGCTTGAGGGACTTCTTACCCCTGTTTCGAAACACCATATATTTT. Encoded protein: CASSLRDFLPLFRNTIYF.

This clone has more than one count but fewer than ten. The V call is TRBV3-1 (or the pseudogene TRBV3-2), the J call TRBJ2-3, with D possibly being TRBD2 (6 bases). The CDR3 sequence is 14 residues long. Germline V CDR1 and CDR2: LGHDT, YNNKEL (reference sequence). The V gene lost 3 bases and the J gene lost 5 bases, with 12 bases spanning the gap. CDR3 sequence reads: CASSHREWQDTQYF. CDR3 nucleotides: TGTGCCAGCAGCCACCGGGAGTGGCAAGATACGCAGTATTTT.

Here the CDR3 DNA reads TGTGCCAGCAGTCAATATACAGGGAACACTGAAGCTTTCTTT. It is translated as CASSQYTGNTEAFF. This sequence joins TRBV27 and TRBJ1-1; D might be TRBD1 (5 bases). Trimming removed 5 bases from V and 1 base from J, with 11 bases in between. Germline lookup yields CDR1 MNHEY and CDR2 SMNVEV (reference sequence). This CDR3 is 14 amino acids long.

The gene calls are TRBV2 and TRBJ1-1, with D uncertain. V was cut by 4 bases and J by 2 bases, with 8 bases left in between. The CDR3 sequence is 13 residues long. Germline assignment: CDR1 SNHLY and CDR2 FYNNEI. CDR3 DNA sequence: TGTGCCAGCAGTGGAGAGTCCAACACTGAAGCTTTCTTT. Translating gives CASSGESNTEAFF.

The chain uses TRBV15 and TRBJ2-7; D remains unclear. The CDR3 spans 13 residues. V was clipped by 0 bases and J by 3 bases, with 6 bases between them. Germline V gives CDR1 LNHNV, CDR2 YYDKDF (reference sequence). CDR3 DNA: TGTGCCACCAGCAGAGATCTCGGCTACGAGCAGTACTTC. The encoded protein is CATSRDLGYEQYF.

The count of this clone is one. The J gene is TRBJ2-1, the V gene TRBV11-3, with TRBD2 matching over 12 bases. The CDR3 sequence is 15 residues long. J was trimmed by 7 bases and V by 6 bases; bases with no gene match: 7. Per the germline V gene, CDR1 is SGHNT and CDR2 is YENEEA. Here the CDR3 DNA reads TGTGCCAGCAGTCTAGCGGGAGGGGTTGGGAATGAGCAGTTCTTC. It specifies CASSLAGGVGNEQFF.

V is TRBV5-6 and J is TRBJ1-4; 10 nucleotides match TRBD1. The CDR3 consists of 17 residues. V was pared by 2 bases and J by 6 bases, with 10 bases of the junction left unmatched. Germline loops: CDR1 SGHDT, CDR2 YYEEEE. The CDR3 here is CASSLSRQGAGDEKLFF. CDR3 coding DNA: TGTGCCAGCAGCTTATCCAGACAGGGGGCTGGGGATGAAAAACTGTTTTTT.

The chain has TRBV19 and TRBJ2-5; 7 nucleotides line up with TRBD1. The J segment lost 5 bases and the V segment lost 5 bases, leaving 5 bases of the junction unmatched. Germline CDR1 and CDR2: LNHDA and SQIVND (reference sequence). The CDR3 runs 13 residues. CDR3 protein: CASSLLQGETQYF. CDR3 in DNA: TGTGCCAGTAGTCTCCTACAGGGGGAGACCCAGTACTTC.

V is TRBV21-1 and J is TRBJ2-1; TRBD2, the table's D call, was not compared with the DNA. TRBV21-1 is assigned pseudogene status. This CDR3 has 19 residues. CDR3 in DNA: TGTGCCAGCAGCAAACCGGGACTAGACGCAAAGAGCTCCTACAATGAGCAGTTCTTC. Residues: CASSKPGLDAKSSYNEQFF.

The chain carries TRBV10-3 and TRBJ1-5; TRBD1 agrees at 7 bases. V gave up 4 bases and J gave up 3 bases; unmatched junction bases: 3. From germline, CDR1 is ENHRY and CDR2 SYGVKD. The CDR3 runs 14 residues. The CDR3 reads CAISGGQTNQPQHF. CDR3 DNA sequence: TGTGCCATCAGTGGGGGACAGACCAATCAGCCCCAGCATTTT.

The gene calls are TRBV19 and TRBJ2-1; tentatively, D is TRBD1 (5 bases). The V end was cut by 3 bases, the J end by 2 bases, with 11 bases between. The CDR3 consists of 15 residues. Germline assignment: CDR1 LNHDA and CDR2 SQIVND (reference sequence). The CDR3 sequence is CASSMRQGPYNEQFF. The CDR3 DNA follows: TGTGCCAGTAGTATGAGGCAGGGCCCCTACAATGAGCAGTTCTTC.

The chain uses TRBV12-3 or TRBV12-4 and TRBJ1-2; D not resolved. The CDR3 runs to 11 residues. Trimming shortened V by 4 bases and J by 5 bases, and 5 bases separated the two germline ends. The CDR3 sequence is CASSSQYGYTF. In nucleotides, the CDR3 is TGTGCCAGCAGTTCGCAGTATGGCTACACCTTC.

This clone was detected only a few times. CDR3 sequence (DNA): TGTGCCAGCAGTTCGCTAGCTTCCTACGAGCAGTACTTC. This codes for CASSSLASYEQYF. The rearrangement joins TRBV7-8 to TRBJ2-7; a possible D gene is TRBD2 (5 bases). Germline CDR1 and CDR2: SGHVS and FQNEAQ. V was shortened by 6 bases and J by 1 base, with 10 bases between the two germline ends. The CDR3 length is 13 residues.

This chain uses TRBV3-1 (or the pseudogene TRBV3-2) with TRBJ1-2; 8 nucleotides match TRBD1. Germline-derived CDR1 and CDR2 are LGHDT and YNNKEL (reference sequence). V shed 4 bases, J shed 8 bases, and the junction held 3 bases outside the gene matches. The CDR3 runs to 12 residues. CDR3 sequence: CASSLTGGGYTF. In nucleotides, the CDR3 is TGTGCCAGCAGCCTTACAGGGGGAGGCTACACCTTC.